These T cell receptor beta chains were read from a single sample in a study of blood T cells in healthy people across ages. Via MiXCR, TCRdb re-called the 5' RACE reads, giving one row per CDR3 protein. Of roughly 1,800,000 distinct CDR3 sequences detected, around half appear once; the ten largest clones hold approximately 2.1%. Material for sequencing was blood. Every receptor here comes from a woman aged 40 to 49 in good health. Both conserved end residues are part of each CDR3. D genes are given only for firm matches. Clone size, where shown, is once, few, many, or a class for clones that have expanded.

>TRBJ2-5|-|TRBV20-1|12|-
CSARANTGEQYF
TGCAGTGCTAGAGCTAACACAGGAGAGCAGTACTTC
>TRBJ1-2|few|TRBV20-1|14|TRBD1
CSALPGTGNYGYTF
TGCAGTGCGTTACCCGGGACAGGGAACTATGGCTACACCTTC
>TRBJ2-1|-|TRBV3-1|15|TRBD2
CASSHFGQGGDEQFF
TGTGCCAGCAGCCATTTTGGGCAGGGAGGGGATGAGCAGTTCTTC
>TRBJ1-2|few|TRBV18|15|-
CASSPDTFARHGYTF
TGTGCCAGCTCACCGGATACATTTGCTCGGCATGGCTACACCTTC
>TRBJ2-3|few|TRBV7-2|14|-
CASSLARSVDTQYF
TGTGCCAGCAGCTTAGCGCGGAGTGTAGATACGCAGTATTTT
>TRBJ2-1|many|TRBV18|14|TRBD1
CASSPERQGDEQFF
TGTGCCAGCTCACCCGAACGACAGGGCGATGAGCAGTTCTTC
>TRBJ1-2|once|TRBV6-5|15|-
CAAVKPRWGENGYTF
TGTGCCGCAGTCAAACCCCGGTGGGGTGAGAATGGCTACACCTTC
>TRBJ1-6|few|TRBV7-9|15|TRBD1
CASSLDDRGNSPLHF
TGTGCCAGCAGCTTAGACGACAGGGGAAATTCACCCCTCCACTTT
>TRBJ2-7|-|TRBV13|15|TRBD1
CASSWDRASYNEQYF
TGTGCCAGCAGCTGGGACAGGGCTTCCTACAATGAGCAGTACTTC
>TRBJ2-1|-|TRBV5-1|14|-
CASSSDGPSSEQFF
TGCGCCAGCAGCTCTGACGGACCTTCGAGTGAGCAGTTCTTC
>TRBJ2-1|few|TRBV12-3/TRBV12-4|14|-
CASSLALPYNEQFF
TGTGCCAGCAGTTTAGCTCTTCCATACAATGAGCAGTTCTTC
>TRBJ2-1|few|TRBV27|12|-
CASRSTGTQQFF
TGTGCCAGCAGATCGACCGGGACTCAGCAGTTCTTC
>TRBJ2-1|few|TRBV7-9|16|TRBD1
CASSSLGTGGHNEQFF
TGTGCCAGCAGCTCCCTAGGGACAGGGGGCCACAATGAGCAGTTCTTC
>TRBJ2-7|-|TRBV21-1|13|-
CASPRRGSYEQYF
TGTGCCAGCCCCAGGAGAGGCTCCTACGAGCAGTACTTC
>TRBJ1-4|few|TRBV6-2/TRBV6-3|15|-
CASDRGGATNEKLFF
TGTGCCAGCGATCGGGGGGGCGCAACTAATGAAAAACTGTTTTTT
>TRBJ2-1|-|TRBV7-2|16|-
CASSLAGQGGPNEQFF
TGTGCCAGCAGCTTAGCGGGGCAGGGCGGACCAAATGAGCAGTTCTTC
>TRBJ2-7|few|TRBV10-1|14|-
CASSLLHSSAEQYF
TGCGCCAGCAGTCTCCTTCACTCGTCCGCCGAGCAGTACTTC
>TRBJ2-3|few|TRBV10-3|14|-
CAIRVGGVADTQYF
TGTGCCATCAGGGTCGGGGGTGTGGCAGATACGCAGTATTTT
>TRBJ2-7|-|TRBV5-1|15|-
CASSLGQGYGYEQYF
TGCGCCAGCAGCTTGGGTCAGGGGTACGGGTACGAGCAGTACTTC
>TRBJ2-3|few|TRBV5-1|16|-
CASSLGGPPGGGTQYF
TGCGCCAGCAGCTTAGGAGGGCCCCCCGGTGGGGGTACGCAGTATTTT
>TRBJ2-4|-|TRBV11-2|17|-
CASSPYQGKISKNIQYF
TGTGCCAGCAGCCCTTACCAGGGAAAGATCTCCAAAAACATTCAGTACTTC
>TRBJ2-7|-|TRBV29-1|10|-
CSVKNNEQYF
TGCAGCGTTAAGAACAATGAGCAGTACTTC
>TRBJ2-3|-|TRBV7-8|15|TRBD1
CASSFPGQITDTQYF
TGTGCCAGCAGCTTCCCGGGACAGATCACAGATACGCAGTATTTT
>TRBJ2-3|-|TRBV12-3/TRBV12-4|13|-
CASRTSTTDTQYF
TGTGCCAGCCGAACTAGTACCACAGATACGCAGTATTTT
>TRBJ2-1|-|TRBV9|14|-
CASSVVHGPGVQFF
TGTGCCAGCAGCGTAGTCCATGGACCCGGGGTGCAGTTCTTC
>TRBJ2-5|once|TRBV14|15|-
CASSQEGRYQETQYF
TGTGCCAGCAGCCAAGAAGGGCGGTACCAAGAGACCCAGTACTTC
>TRBJ2-1|few|TRBV24-1|14|TRBD2
CASTTSGAPNEQFF
TGTGCCAGCACGACTAGCGGGGCCCCCAATGAGCAGTTCTTC
>TRBJ2-1|-|TRBV5-1|16|-
CASSLRPGLTPNEQFF
TGCGCCAGCAGCTTACGTCCAGGCCTGACCCCCAATGAGCAGTTCTTC
>TRBJ2-1|few|TRBV4-1|14|-
CASSQPAGGNEQFF
TGCGCCAGCAGCCAACCCGCTGGAGGGAATGAGCAGTTCTTC
>TRBJ2-7|-|TRBV5-5|15|TRBD1
CASSFPGQGAGEQYF
TGTGCCAGCAGCTTCCCGGGACAGGGGGCTGGGGAGCAGTACTTC
>TRBJ2-7|once|TRBV5-1|13|TRBD2
CASSSTSGQWQYF
TGCGCCAGCAGCTCTACTAGCGGGCAGTGGCAGTACTTC
>TRBJ2-4|-|TRBV6-6|16|TRBD1
CASTLRDRRPGNIQYF
TGTGCCAGCACCCTACGGGACAGGCGCCCGGGGAACATTCAGTACTTC
>TRBJ2-4|few|TRBV29-1|15|TRBD1
CSARGQGGAKNIQYF
TGCAGCGCCAGAGGACAGGGGGGGGCCAAAAACATTCAGTACTTC
>TRBJ2-1|-|TRBV6-2/TRBV6-3|16|-
CASSYSARLSYNEQFF
TGTGCCAGCAGTTACTCGGCCAGACTGTCCTACAATGAGCAGTTCTTC
>TRBJ2-1|-|TRBV6-1|17|TRBD1
CASSALGQGATYNEQFF
TGTGCCAGCAGTGCTTTAGGACAGGGGGCCACCTACAATGAGCAGTTCTTC
>TRBJ1-2|-|TRBV6-5|12|-
CASMGLNYGYTF
TGTGCCAGCATGGGTCTAAACTATGGCTACACCTTC
>TRBJ2-5|-|TRBV7-2|13|-
CASREPWAETQYF
TGTGCCAGCAGGGAACCCTGGGCGGAGACCCAGTACTTC
>TRBJ2-5|-|TRBV7-2|15|-
CASSLASSTQETQYF
TGTGCCAGCAGCTTAGCGTCTAGCACACAAGAGACCCAGTACTTC
>TRBJ2-3|-|TRBV6-5|13|-
CASSLSEGAGQYF
TGTGCCAGCAGCCTCTCGGAGGGAGCAGGGCAGTATTTT
>TRBJ2-4|few|TRBV7-9|11|TRBD1
CASTQGDIQYF
TGTGCCAGCACTCAGGGGGACATTCAGTACTTC
>TRBJ2-3|-|TRBV6-2/TRBV6-3|11|-
CANTQTDTQYF
TGTGCCAACACCCAGACAGATACGCAGTATTTT
>TRBJ2-6|-|TRBV7-6|19|TRBD1
CASRPPGQVLDSGANVLTF
TGTGCCAGCAGGCCTCCCGGACAGGTACTTGACTCTGGGGCCAACGTCCTGACTTTC
>TRBJ2-1|-|TRBV15|16|-
CATSRDLGSQSDEQFF
TGTGCCACCAGCAGAGATCTGGGGTCACAAAGCGATGAGCAGTTCTTC
>TRBJ2-1|-|TRBV11-2|21|TRBD2
CAGSLDYAGTSTGSRHNEQFF
TGTGCCGGCAGCTTAGATTATGCCGGGACTAGCACGGGAAGTCGCCACAATGAGCAGTTCTTC
>TRBJ2-7|few|TRBV20-1|14|-
CSAPQEDPAYEQYF
TGCAGTGCCCCGCAGGAAGATCCAGCCTACGAGCAGTACTTC
>TRBJ1-1|-|TRBV5-1|16|-
CASQKSRDRINTEAFF
TGCGCCAGCCAAAAATCCCGAGACAGGATAAACACTGAAGCTTTCTTT
>TRBJ2-1|few|TRBV7-2|16|TRBD2
CASSPIASGVLNEQFF
TGTGCCAGCAGCCCGATCGCTAGCGGGGTGTTGAATGAGCAGTTCTTC
>TRBJ2-5|-|TRBV2|17|-
CASSDQLGQRPGETQYF
TGTGCCAGCAGCGATCAGCTAGGACAGCGGCCCGGGGAGACCCAGTACTTC
>TRBJ2-1|-|TRBV5-1|15|TRBD2
CASSTVGLVGNEQFF
TGCGCCAGCAGCACCGTCGGACTAGTGGGGAATGAGCAGTTCTTC
>TRBJ2-1|-|TRBV5-1|16|-
CASSLGQTVLYNEQFF
TGCGCCAGCAGCTTAGGGCAGACGGTCCTCTACAATGAGCAGTTCTTC